This T cell receptor beta chain was observed in a study of blood T cell repertoires in COVID-19. In the study overall: Whether acute or convalescent, the COVID-19 samples came from the United States, Italy and Spain. PBMCs, B-cell-depleted T cells, or T cells provided the cDNA or gDNA that made up the material.

In the study's own analysis: Counts of nucleated cells, estimated from reference gene primer amplification, were obtained. Clones were read by immunoSEQ multiplex PCR, and TCRdb kept only the in-frame ones, dropping some. V and J calls and clone size come straight from that table; D and trimming were deduced from the DNA. The sample lists roughly 91,000 clones; 65% to 85% were seen once. The CDR3 loop spans 16 amino acids. J was trimmed by 3 bases and V by 0 bases; bases with no gene match: 1. Per the germline V gene, CDR1 is MGHRA and CDR2 is YSYEKL. The TCR was taken from a man between 65 and 80 years old with acute or convalescent COVID-19. What was sequenced was peripheral blood. The chain has TRBV4-1 and TRBJ2-1; TRBD2 aligns across 11 bases. The CDR3 here is CASSQDGTSGYNEQFF. In DNA, the CDR3 is TGCGCCAGCAGCCAAGATGGGACTAGCGGCTACAATGAGCAGTTCTTC.